The rows below give T cell receptor beta chains drawn from one sample of a study of blood T cell repertoires in COVID-19. Some clones are missing from TCRdb's copy, which holds only in-frame ones; the method was immunoSEQ multiplex PCR. Of a few hundred thousand clones in the sample, about four fifths were seen once. The specimen sequenced was peripheral blood. The receptors were sampled from a woman aged 45-60 years with acute or convalescent COVID-19. Each CDR3 is given with its conserved first and last residue. The D gene is left open where the match is weak. Clone sizes are given selectively: once, few, many, or a class where the clone is expanded.

size: .
J: TRBJ1-3
D: .
V: TRBV3-1/TRBV3-2
DNA: TGTGCCAGCAGCCTGGCAGGGTTGCACACCATATATTTT
CDR3: CASSLAGLHTIYF

size: .
J: TRBJ1-2
D: TRBD1
V: TRBV6-5
DNA: TGTGCCAGCAGTCTACAGGGGGCACACTATGGCTACACCTTC
CDR3: CASSLQGAHYGYTF

size: .
J: TRBJ2-3
D: TRBD2
V: TRBV9
DNA: TGTGCCAGCAGCGGAGCGGGAGGAAGCACAGATACGCAGTATTTT
CDR3: CASSGAGGSTDTQYF

size: few
J: TRBJ1-1
D: .
V: TRBV7-3
DNA: TGTGCCAGCAGCTCGACCGGGGGGGTCGGCACTGAAGCTTTCTTT
CDR3: CASSSTGGVGTEAFF

size: .
J: TRBJ1-3
D: .
V: TRBV19
DNA: TGTGCCAGTAGTATAGAACCGGGAACCATATATTTT
CDR3: CASSIEPGTIYF

size: .
J: TRBJ1-1
D: .
V: TRBV30
DNA: TGTGCCTGGGGTTCCACTAACACTGAAGCTTTCTTT
CDR3: CAWGSTNTEAFF

size: .
J: TRBJ2-3
D: .
V: TRBV6-5
DNA: TGTGCCAGCAGTTCGCAACCGGGACTGGGCACAGATACGCAGTATTTT
CDR3: CASSSQPGLGTDTQYF

size: .
J: TRBJ1-5
D: .
V: TRBV6-2/TRBV6-3
DNA: TGTGCCAGCAGTTATACCCGGGACTTTAATCAGCCCCAGCATTTT
CDR3: CASSYTRDFNQPQHF

size: .
J: TRBJ2-3
D: .
V: TRBV7-2
DNA: TGTGCCAGCAGCTTATCCTGGGCCCGGACAGATACGCAGTATTTT
CDR3: CASSLSWARTDTQYF

size: .
J: TRBJ1-1
D: .
V: TRBV3-1/TRBV3-2
DNA: TGTGCCAGCAGCCAGAGAGAGCAAAACACTGAAGCTTTCTTT
CDR3: CASSQREQNTEAFF

size: .
J: TRBJ1-4
D: TRBD1
V: TRBV29-1
DNA: TGCAGCGTTGAGGGGACAGCCGATAATGAAAAACTGTTTTTT
CDR3: CSVEGTADNEKLFF

size: .
J: TRBJ2-3
D: TRBD2
V: TRBV11-3
DNA: TGTGCCAGCAGCTTCCGGGGGGGCTTAAATACGCAGTATTTT
CDR3: CASSFRGGLNTQYF

size: once
J: TRBJ2-7
D: TRBD2
V: TRBV4-2
DNA: TGTGCCAGCAGCCCCACTCTTCTAGCGGACCTTTTCTACGAGCAGTACTTC
CDR3: CASSPTLLADLFYEQYF

size: .
J: TRBJ1-5
D: TRBD1
V: TRBV6-2/TRBV6-3
DNA: TGTGCCAGCAGTTCCACAGGGGGCGGTCAGCCCCAGCATTTT
CDR3: CASSSTGGGQPQHF

size: .
J: TRBJ2-5
D: .
V: TRBV24-1
DNA: TGTGCCACCAGTGACTCGACAGGTCAAGAGACCCAGTACTTC
CDR3: CATSDSTGQETQYF

size: few
J: TRBJ1-6
D: .
V: TRBV5-4
DNA: TGTGCCAGCAGCTTGAGGGATCGGGGTGATTCACCCCTCCACTTT
CDR3: CASSLRDRGDSPLHF

size: .
J: TRBJ2-2
D: .
V: TRBV5-1
DNA: TGCGCCAGCAGCTTAGATATCGCGGGGGAGCTGTTTTTT
CDR3: CASSLDIAGELFF

size: .
J: TRBJ1-2
D: TRBD1
V: TRBV18
DNA: TGTGCCAGCTCACCTGGTGGGTACCAGGGGGCAACTAACTATGGCTACACCTTC
CDR3: CASSPGGYQGATNYGYTF

size: .
J: TRBJ2-7
D: .
V: TRBV5-1
DNA: TGCGCCAGCAGCCCGGAGGGGAGTTACGAGCAGTACTTC
CDR3: CASSPEGSYEQYF

size: .
J: TRBJ2-5
D: TRBD2
V: TRBV14
DNA: TGTGCCAGCAGCCAAGGATCAGGGAGACTAGCGATAGAGACCCAGTACTTC
CDR3: CASSQGSGRLAIETQYF

size: .
J: TRBJ1-2
D: TRBD1
V: TRBV13
DNA: TGTGCCAGCAGCCCAGGACAGGTCCATGGGGCCTATGGCTACACCTTC
CDR3: CASSPGQVHGAYGYTF

size: .
J: TRBJ2-2
D: .
V: TRBV5-1
DNA: TGCGCCAGCAATGGAGGGGGCGCGAACACCGGGGAGCTGTTTTTT
CDR3: CASNGGGANTGELFF

size: .
J: TRBJ2-1
D: .
V: TRBV9
DNA: TGTGCCAGCAGCGGGACACCATCCTACAATGAGCAGTTCTTC
CDR3: CASSGTPSYNEQFF

size: .
J: TRBJ1-1
D: .
V: TRBV19
DNA: TGTGCCACCCGACCAGGGTTGGGAACTGAAGCTTTCTTT
CDR3: CATRPGLGTEAFF

size: .
J: TRBJ2-6
D: .
V: TRBV5-6
DNA: TGTGCCAGCAGCTATGACAGGGGGGCCAACGTCCTGACTTTC
CDR3: CASSYDRGANVLTF

size: .
J: TRBJ2-1
D: .
V: TRBV7-9
DNA: TGTGCCAGCAGCGCGGCCAATGAGCAGTTCTTC
CDR3: CASSAANEQFF

size: few
J: TRBJ1-2
D: .
V: TRBV12-3/TRBV12-4
DNA: TGTGCCAGCAGCCGGGGGGACGGCTATGGCTACACCTTC
CDR3: CASSRGDGYGYTF

size: .
J: TRBJ2-5
D: .
V: TRBV7-9
DNA: TGTGCCAGCAGCTCGAACTACCAAGAGACCCAGTACTTC
CDR3: CASSSNYQETQYF